A single sample is the source of the 32 T cell receptor beta chains below, sequenced in a study of blood T cells in healthy people across ages. Together with a sample-barcoded 5' primer, a J-beta primer mix was included in a second PCR lasting roughly 6 to 12 cycles. TCRdb reprocessed the 5' RACE reads with MiXCR, giving one entry per CDR3 protein. The sample yields about 1 million distinct CDR3 sequences, 35% to 50% seen once. Sequenced input: blood. The source is a woman in her sixties or seventies in good health.

This clonotype was detected a few times. The chain is built from TRBV27 and TRBJ2-1, with 7 nucleotides matching TRBD2. J lost 8 bases, V lost 3 bases, and 13 bases had no gene match. This CDR3 has 16 amino acids. Per the germline V gene, CDR1 is MNHEY and CDR2 is SMNVEV (reference sequence). Here the CDR3 DNA reads TGTGCCAGCAGTTTCTTTGGGGGAGGGTCCCGCGATGAGCAGTTCTTC. Residues: CASSFFGGGSRDEQFF.

This clonotype was counted a few times. V gene TRBV4-1 combines with J gene TRBJ2-5; no clear D gene. Trimming cost V 8 bases and J 5 bases, with 21 bases left between them. The CDR3 contains 15 residues. CDR1 and CDR2 (germline): MGHRA, YSYEKL. The CDR3 coding sequence is TGCGCCAGCCGACATATGCTTCGGGTCGGGGAGACCCAGTACTTC. Its translation is CASRHMLRVGETQYF.

With respect to this clonotype: One end of the junction fails to match germline, which may point to a read error. CDR3 sequence reads: CASNQEYLQVNIQYF. CDR3 in DNA: TGCGCCAGCAACCAAGAGTATCTTCAGGTCAACATTCAGTACTTC. The chain combines TRBV4-1 with TRBJ2-4; unclear D gene. The CDR3 length is 15 residues. Looked up from germline, CDR1 is MGHRA and CDR2 is YSYEKL.

The gene calls are TRBV5-3 and TRBJ1-2, with TRBD1 matching 8 bases. TRBV5-3 is labeled an ORF, and its function is uncertain. This CDR3 is built from 15 residues. V dropped 4 bases and J dropped 4; count of bases not matched to a gene: 9. The CDR3 here is CARSHTRDRTYGYTF. CDR3 nucleotides: TGTGCCAGAAGCCACACCAGGGACAGGACCTATGGCTACACCTTC.

This sequence joins TRBV20-1 and TRBJ1-2; D not certain. CDR1 DFQATT and CDR2 SNEGSKA come from the germline V gene (reference sequence). V lost 2 bases and J 3 bases, leaving 10 bases between the germline ends. The CDR3 has 13 amino acids. CDR3 nucleotide sequence: TGCAGTGCTAGATGGACGGGCCACTATGGCTACACCTTC. Its translation is CSARWTGHYGYTF.

The chain uses TRBV9 and TRBJ2-7; D may be TRBD1 or TRBD2 (6 bases each). The V end was cut by 0 bases, the J end by 4 bases, with 14 bases between. Germline CDR1 and CDR2: SGDLS and YYNGEE. The CDR3 is made up of 15 amino acids. CDR3 residues: CASSVDWGDTYEQYF. CDR3 coding DNA: TGTGCCAGCAGCGTAGACTGGGGGGACACATACGAGCAGTACTTC.

The chain recombines TRBV4-3 with TRBJ1-4, with D maybe TRBD1 (5 bases). The CDR3 runs to 15 residues. Germline V CDR1 and CDR2: LGHNA, YSLEER. The ends were cut back, 0 bases at V and 7 bases at J, with 12 bases in the middle. CDR3 sequence (DNA): TGCGCCAGCAGCCAAGAGGGGGGGAAGGGTGAAAAACTGTTTTTT. It specifies CASSQEGGKGEKLFF.

This clonotype occurred many times. J is TRBJ2-7 and V is TRBV9; possibly TRBD2 for D (6 bases). The CDR3 length is 14 residues. The germline V and J ends were trimmed by 3 bases and 1 base, with 11 bases remaining between them. Germline V gives CDR1 SGDLS, CDR2 YYNGEE. The CDR3 DNA is TGTGCCAGCAGCGCGGGGACTTTTTCCTACGAGCAGTACTTC. It encodes CASSAGTFSYEQYF.

This clonotype showed up just once. The chain uses TRBV12-3 or TRBV12-4 and TRBJ1-4; unclear D gene. The CDR3 is 12 residues long. V lost 8 bases and J lost 4, with 8 bases in between. The CDR3 reads CASGFYNEKLFF. The CDR3 DNA is TGTGCCAGCGGGTTCTATAATGAAAAACTGTTTTTT.

V usage is TRBV4-1 and J usage is TRBJ2-7, with D hard to call. The CDR3 runs 15 residues. Germline CDR1 is MGHRA and CDR2 is YSYEKL. The V end lost 0 bases, the J end lost 5 bases, and 14 bases lay between the germline ends. The CDR3 spells CASSQEFASDHEQYF. The CDR3 region has the DNA TGCGCCAGCAGCCAAGAGTTCGCCTCGGACCACGAGCAGTACTTC.

The rearrangement uses TRBV4-1 and TRBJ1-2; maybe TRBD1 (6 bases). Trimming took 0 bases from V and 5 from J, leaving 13 bases between them. Looked up from germline, CDR1 is MGHRA and CDR2 is YSYEKL. The CDR3 is made up of 15 amino acids. Written as DNA, the CDR3 is TGCGCCAGCAGCCAAGAAAGGACAGTATTTTATGGCTACACCTTC. This translates into CASSQERTVFYGYTF.

This clonotype came up a few times. The chain has TRBV18 and TRBJ2-1, with a possible D match to TRBD1 (5 bases). CDR1 and CDR2 from the germline V gene are KGHSH and LQKENI. The V gene lost 2 bases and the J gene lost 5 bases, with 7 bases spanning the gap. The CDR3 runs 13 residues. The CDR3 nucleotides are TGTGCCAGCTCACCAGACAGAAACAATGAGCAGTTCTTC. Translation: CASSPDRNNEQFF.

The rearrangement uses TRBV2 and TRBJ2-7; D is undetermined. Germline loops: CDR1 SNHLY, CDR2 FYNNEI. V lost 6 bases, J lost 4 bases, and 10 bases lay in between. The CDR3 extends over 12 amino acids. For the CDR3, the DNA is TGTGCCAGCAGCCTGGAGAAGTACGAGCAGTACTTC. Its translation: CASSLEKYEQYF.

The CDR3 reads CAWRGSGYGYTF. CDR3 nucleotide sequence: TGTGCCTGGAGGGGGTCGGGCTATGGCTACACCTTC. This chain connects TRBV30 to TRBJ1-2, with D hard to call. Trimming removed 3 bases at V and 4 bases at J, with 9 bases between. CDR1 and CDR2 (germline): GTSNPN, SVGIG (reference sequence). CDR3 length: 12 amino acids.

The chain couples TRBV12-3 or TRBV12-4 to TRBJ1-1; D gene ambiguous. V lost 3 bases to trimming and J lost 3 bases, with 11 bases between them. CDR3 length: 14 amino acids. The CDR3 here is CASSFEAFDTEAFF. DNA for the CDR3: TGTGCCAGCAGTTTCGAGGCTTTCGACACTGAAGCTTTCTTT.

The rearrangement uses TRBV11-1 and TRBJ2-7; no reliable D call. The CDR3 is 11 residues long. Trimming stripped 4 bases from V and 8 bases from J, with 9 bases between. CDR1 is SGHAT, CDR2 FQDESV, per germline (reference sequence). The CDR3 DNA reads as TGTGCCAGCAGCTCAGGACGGCAGCAGTACTTC. It translates to CASSSGRQQYF.

DNA for the CDR3: TGCGCCAGCAGCCAAGATTCCCCCGGGGGTGCGGGAGCCGTCCCTCACAATGAGCAGTTCTTC. Its translation: CASSQDSPGGAGAVPHNEQFF. The chain links TRBV4-1 to TRBJ2-1, with TRBD2 matching 7 bases. The CDR3 spans 21 residues. V lost 0 bases and J lost 5; bases outside the gene matches: 22. Germline V gene sequence: CDR1 MGHRA, CDR2 YSYEKL.

This clonotype was counted only a few times. This chain connects TRBV5-1 to TRBJ2-7; D possibly matches TRBD1 or TRBD2 (5 bases each). The CDR3 consists of 17 residues. Germline V gene data show CDR1 as SGHRS and CDR2 as YFSETQ. V dropped 4 bases and J dropped 7 bases, with 27 bases sitting between them. CDR3 sequence reads: CASSEGRRTPRSGEQYF. CDR3 in DNA: TGCGCCAGCAGCGAGGGACGGCGGACTCCTAGATCGGGAGAGCAGTACTTC.

This clonotype appeared once. This chain uses TRBV11-1 with TRBJ2-5; D remains ambiguous. CDR3 length: 14 amino acids. Deletions cut 3 bases from V and 7 bases from J, with 15 bases between. The V gene's germline CDR1 is SGHAT and CDR2 FQDESV (reference sequence). The CDR3 sequence: CASSFRPVRGTQYF. As DNA, the CDR3 is TGTGCCAGCAGCTTTCGACCGGTCAGAGGGACCCAGTACTTC.

This clonotype was detected only a few times. The junction shows a germline mismatch at one end, possibly a read error. The chain is built from TRBV7-2 and TRBJ1-1, with D possibly matching TRBD1 (5 bases). CDR1 is SGHTA, CDR2 FQGNSA, per germline. The CDR3 loop spans 14 amino acids. The CDR3 coding sequence is TGTGGCAGCAGCTTAGGGGTACGCCTCGATGAAGCTTTCTTT. Residues: CGSSLGVRLDEAFF.

The chain links TRBV12-3 or TRBV12-4 to TRBJ2-7; D unresolved. V lost 6 bases and J 6 bases, leaving 15 bases between the germline ends. The CDR3 is 13 residues long. CDR3 amino acids: CASRLRPTGEQYF. The DNA of the CDR3 is TGTGCCAGCAGACTCCGGCCAACGGGCGAGCAGTACTTC.

This chain joins TRBV11-2 and TRBJ2-5; 7 positions agree with TRBD2. The end of the DNA fits TRBJ2-7 better, so the J call may be wrong. The CDR3 contains 14 residues. Germline V gives CDR1 SGHAT, CDR2 FQNNGV. CDR3 DNA: TGTGCCAGCAGTGCTACAGCGGGGAGGGGCGAGCAGTACTTC. Its translation is CASSATAGRGEQYF.

The CDR3 is CSARSGRTDTEAFF. For the CDR3, the DNA is TGCAGTGCTAGGTCGGGCAGGACTGACACTGAAGCTTTCTTT. The chain joins TRBV20-1 to TRBJ1-1; the D is unclear. The CDR3 is 14 residues long. Germline loops: CDR1 DFQATT, CDR2 SNEGSKA (reference sequence). Trimming took 3 bases from V and 3 from J, leaving 14 bases between them.

This clonotype was seen a handful of times. The genes are TRBV6-2 or TRBV6-3 and TRBJ2-5; D may be TRBD1 (6 bases). The V gene lost 6 bases and the J gene lost 4 bases, with 12 bases spanning the gap. Per germline, CDR1 MNHEY and CDR2 SVGEGT. This CDR3 comprises 13 residues. The DNA of the CDR3 is TGTGCCAGCAGGTCAGGGGTTATAGAGACCCAGTACTTC. Translating it yields CASRSGVIETQYF.

V gene TRBV27 combines with J gene TRBJ1-6; TRBD1 matches 9 bases. Germline V gene lookup returns CDR1 MNHEY and CDR2 SMNVEV (reference sequence). The CDR3 totals 15 residues. Unmatched junction bases numbered 8, after V lost 7 bases and J lost 7 bases. This CDR3 reads CASTLGQGRNSPLHF. CDR3 sequence (DNA): TGTGCCAGCACCCTCGGACAGGGGCGAAATTCACCCCTCCACTTT.

The chain employs TRBV4-1 and TRBJ1-2; 7 positions agree with TRBD1. Germline V gene data show CDR1 as MGHRA and CDR2 as YSYEKL. Losses at the gene ends were 2 bases for V and 4 bases for J; bases not matched to a gene: 7. This CDR3 spans 15 amino acids. CDR3 nucleotide sequence: TGCGCCAGCAGCCAACGGGGACAGTCCCTCTATGGCTACACCTTC. It yields the protein CASSQRGQSLYGYTF.

V usage is TRBV18 and J usage is TRBJ2-3; the match to TRBD2 covers 7 bases. With V trimmed by 3 bases and J by 1 base, 4 bases remained unmatched. Germline lookup yields CDR1 KGHSH and CDR2 LQKENI. There are 15 residues in the CDR3. As DNA, the CDR3 is TGTGCCAGCTCACCTGAGCGGGAAGGCACAGATACGCAGTATTTT. Its translation: CASSPEREGTDTQYF.

This clonotype was detected a few times. The rearrangement uses TRBV9 and TRBJ2-3; 7 nucleotides match TRBD2. Germline CDR1 reads SGDLS; CDR2 reads YYNGEE. The length of the CDR3 is 17 residues. The V segment lost 2 bases and the J segment 4 bases; nucleotides outside the gene matches: 13. This chain's CDR3 is CASSVLTWREFPDTQYF. For the CDR3, the DNA is TGTGCCAGCAGCGTTCTCACCTGGCGGGAGTTCCCAGATACGCAGTATTTT. The full variable domain, its missing parts supplied by reference TRBV9 and TRBJ2-3, is DSGVTQTPKHLITATGQRVTLRCSPRSGDLSVYWYQQSLDQGLQFLIQYYNGEERAKGNILERFSAQQFPDLHSELNLSSLELGDSALYFCASSVLTWREFPDTQYFGPGTRLTVL.

This clonotype was found a few times. This sequence joins TRBV25-1 and TRBJ2-6, with D perhaps assigned TRBD1 or TRBD2 (6 bases each). V was pared by 6 bases and J by 4 bases, with 16 bases between. Looked up from germline, CDR1 is MGHDK and CDR2 is SYGVNS. CDR3 length: 16 residues. The CDR3: CASSATGGIGANVLTF. Here the CDR3 DNA reads TGTGCCAGCAGCGCGACAGGAGGGATAGGGGCCAACGTCCTGACTTTC.

This chain links TRBV2 with TRBJ2-3, with 14 bases lining up with TRBD2. CDR3 length equals 19 residues. Per the germline V gene, CDR1 is SNHLY and CDR2 is FYNNEI. Unmatched junction bases numbered 11, after V lost 2 bases and J lost 4 bases. The CDR3 DNA reads TGTGCCAGCAGTGAATACACGGGACTAGCGGGAGAGGGCTCAGATACGCAGTATTTT. Encoded protein: CASSEYTGLAGEGSDTQYF.

The V call is TRBV5-6, the J call TRBJ2-3; TRBD2 matches 11 bases. The CDR3 contains 18 residues. From germline, CDR1 is SGHDT and CDR2 YYEEEE. The trim removed 0 bases at V and 2 bases at J, leaving 8 bases unmatched. CDR3 in amino acids: CASSLEFSGRASTDTQYF. CDR3 DNA: TGTGCCAGCAGCTTGGAGTTTAGCGGGAGGGCCTCCACAGATACGCAGTATTTT. Full variable domain (outside the CDR3, taken from reference TRBV5-6 and TRBJ2-3): DAGVTQSPTHLIKTRGQQVTLRCSPKSGHDTVSWYQQALGQGPQFIFQYYEEEERQRGNFPDRFSGHQFPNYSSELNVNALLLGDSALYLCASSLEFSGRASTDTQYFGPGTRLTVL.

This clonotype came up many times. V is TRBV29-1 and J is TRBJ2-1; the match to TRBD2 covers 10 bases. Germline values: CDR1 SQVTM, CDR2 ANQGSEA. V shed 6 bases and J 8 bases; nucleotides not matched to a gene: 16. This CDR3 contains 16 residues. DNA of the CDR3: TGCAGCGTAGAGAAGAGACCGGGACTAGCGAGGGATGAGCAGTTCTTC. It is translated as CSVEKRPGLARDEQFF.